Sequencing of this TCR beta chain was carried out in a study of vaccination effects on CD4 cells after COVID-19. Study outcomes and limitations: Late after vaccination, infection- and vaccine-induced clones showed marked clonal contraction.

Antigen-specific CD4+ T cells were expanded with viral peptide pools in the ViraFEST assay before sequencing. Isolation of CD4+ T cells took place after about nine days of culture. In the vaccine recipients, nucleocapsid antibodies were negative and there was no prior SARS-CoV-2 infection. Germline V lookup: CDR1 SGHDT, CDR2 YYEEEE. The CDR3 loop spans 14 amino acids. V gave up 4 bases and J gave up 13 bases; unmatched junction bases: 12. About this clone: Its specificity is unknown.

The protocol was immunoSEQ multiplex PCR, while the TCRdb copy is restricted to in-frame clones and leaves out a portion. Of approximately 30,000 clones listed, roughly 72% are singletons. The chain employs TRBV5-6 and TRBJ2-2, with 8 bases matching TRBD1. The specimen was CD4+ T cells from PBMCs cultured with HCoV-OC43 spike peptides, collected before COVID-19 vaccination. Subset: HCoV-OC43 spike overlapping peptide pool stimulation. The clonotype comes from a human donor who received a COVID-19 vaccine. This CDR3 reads CASSVTGAGKGLFF. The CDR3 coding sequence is TGTGCCAGCAGCGTGACAGGGGCCGGTAAAGGGCTGTTTTTT.